These T cell receptor beta chains were read from a single sample in a study of human T cells and chemical hapten exposure. MiXCR, run by TCRdb on the RACE reads, gives a single entry per CDR3 protein. The sample yields approximately 84,000 distinct CDR3 sequences, roughly 12% seen once. Specimen: whole blood, collected in connection with sensitization to the hapten diphenylcyclopropenone (DPC). The receptors here all came from a man between 18 and 29 years old with alopecia areata. Some clones in this sample may be carry-over from other donors' samples. CDR3s include the opening cysteine and the closing phenylalanine or tryptophan. The D gene is left open where the match is weak. The size entry is marked missing in some rows and otherwise reads once, few, many or a size class.

clone_size	v_call	j_call	cdr3_length	d_call	cdr3_nt	cdr3_aa
many	TRBV7-2	TRBJ1-3	16	TRBD1	TGTGCCAGCAGCTTAGTCGAGGGGGCCCTCGGAAACACCATATATTTT	CASSLVEGALGNTIYF
many	TRBV7-6	TRBJ2-5	14	NA	TGTGCCAGCAGCTCTATCAGGGATTTAGGGACCCAGTACTTC	CASSSIRDLGTQYF
few	TRBV15	TRBJ1-3	14	NA	TGTGTCACCACCCGGGACGTATCTGGCAACACCATATATTTT	CVTTRDVSGNTIYF
many	TRBV11-2	TRBJ1-4	13	NA	TGTGCCAGCAGCTTAATGAGGACCGAAAAACTGTTTTTT	CASSLMRTEKLFF
many	TRBV6-2/TRBV6-3	TRBJ1-1	14	NA	TGTGCCAGCAGTTCGTCCTCAGGGCCACCTGAAGCTTTCTTT	CASSSSSGPPEAFF
NA	TRBV7-3	TRBJ2-3	15	NA	TGTGCCAGCAGCCGAACAGGGTTTTCCACAGATACGCAGTATTTT	CASSRTGFSTDTQYF
NA	TRBV6-2/TRBV6-3	TRBJ1-1	15	TRBD1	TGTGCCAGCAGTACACAGGGGGAAATGAACACTGAAGCTTTCTTT	CASSTQGEMNTEAFF
many	TRBV7-9	TRBJ1-1	14	NA	TGTGCCAGCAGCTTACCCTCAGTCAACACTGAAGCTTTCTTT	CASSLPSVNTEAFF
few	TRBV24-1	TRBJ2-2	17	NA	TGTGCCACCAGTGACCCCGGGACATTCGCGAACACCGGGGAGCTGTTTTTT	CATSDPGTFANTGELFF
NA	TRBV18	TRBJ1-1	14	NA	TGTGTCAGCTCAACTGACACGATGAACACTGAAGCTTTCTTT	CVSSTDTMNTEAFF
few	TRBV29-1	TRBJ2-2	16	TRBD2	TGCAGCGTGGCTGGACTAGCGGGATTCAACACCGGGGAGCTGTTTTTT	CSVAGLAGFNTGELFF
NA	TRBV7-9	TRBJ2-7	17	TRBD1	TGTGCCAGCAGCGTAGTCCCTATTGGGACAGGGGGAAGAGAGCAGTACTTC	CASSVVPIGTGGREQYF
many	TRBV7-9	TRBJ1-1	15	NA	TGTGCCAGCAGCTTAAGGCAGGGTCTGAACACTGAAGCTTTCTTT	CASSLRQGLNTEAFF
NA	TRBV5-4	TRBJ1-2	16	NA	TGTGCCAGCAGCCTGGAGGGGCCTGAATCCGACTATGGCTACACCTTC	CASSLEGPESDYGYTF
many	TRBV27	TRBJ1-1	12	NA	TGTGCCAGCAGTTTACCTGGATCTGAAGCTTTCTTT	CASSLPGSEAFF
many	TRBV7-3	TRBJ2-1	13	TRBD2	TGTGCCAGCAGCTCCTCTAGCGGGGGGGCTTCGTTCTTC	CASSSSSGGASFF
few	TRBV3-1	TRBJ2-5	16	NA	TGTGCCAGCAGCCATGACAGGCGGGAGAACCAAGAGACCCAGTACTTC	CASSHDRRENQETQYF